This T cell receptor (beta chain) was documented in a study of blood T cell repertoires in COVID-19. Sequencing was performed with immunoSEQ multiplex PCR; in TCRdb, only in-frame clones are kept and a portion is missing. The top ten clones hold less than 1.5% of a sample with 350,000 to 400,000 clones, more than 75% of them seen once. This CDR3 contains 15 residues. Deletions cut 7 bases from V and 5 bases from J, with 20 bases between. Looked up from germline, CDR1 is MNHEY and CDR2 is SVGAGI. Sample: PBMCs or T cells enriched from blood (not recorded which). The chain carries TRBV6-5 and TRBJ2-5; D possibly corresponds to TRBD1 (5 bases). The source of this sequence is a woman aged 18-30 years who had recovered from COVID-19. CDR3 in DNA: TGTGCCAGCACCGCTCTGGACACGGCAGCGGAGACCCAGTACTTC. This sequence encodes CASTALDTAAETQYF.